Included here is one TCR beta chain sequence, with context. V was pared by 4 bases and J by 4 bases, with 13 bases between. The CDR3 runs to 14 residues. Germline loops: CDR1 LNHDA, CDR2 SQIVND (reference sequence). The entry originates in a study of blood T cell repertoires in COVID-19. Sequencing was performed with immunoSEQ multiplex PCR; in TCRdb, only in-frame clones are kept and a portion is missing. The sample carries some 670,000 clones, about nine tenths recorded once. The chain combines TRBV19 with TRBJ1-2, with a weak D call TRBD1 (6 bases). The material sequenced was peripheral blood. The receptor comes from a woman aged 18-29 years with acute or convalescent COVID-19. The chain's CDR3 is CASSTRDTSYGYTF. The CDR3 nucleotides read TGTGCCAGTAGTACCCGGGACACCAGCTATGGCTACACCTTC.